This passage covers 4 T cell receptor beta chains from one sample sequenced in a study of blood T cells in healthy people across ages. Through a sample-barcoded 5' primer and a J-beta primer mix, a second PCR was run for about 7 to 12 cycles. One entry per CDR3 protein results from TCRdb running MiXCR on the 5' RACE reads. This table has fewer than 900,000 distinct CDR3 sequences, 35% to 45% appearing once. The specimen was blood. These receptors all come from a woman aged 55-69 years in good health.

The sample holds a few counts of this clonotype. This chain links TRBV7-9 with TRBJ2-3; D possibly matches TRBD1 or TRBD2 (5 bases each). CDR3 size: 16 residues. Per the germline V gene, CDR1 is SEHNR and CDR2 is FQNEAQ (reference sequence). V lost 1 base and J 7 bases, leaving 18 bases between the germline ends. The CDR3 DNA is TGTGCCAGCAGCTTAGACCCGGGACGGTCCCCGTATACGCAGTATTTT. It codes for CASSLDPGRSPYTQYF.

This clonotype was counted only a few times. J is TRBJ2-1 and V is TRBV10-3, with D perhaps matching TRBD1 (5 bases). Trimming pared 5 bases from V and 2 bases from J, leaving 13 bases between. Germline V lookup: CDR1 ENHRY, CDR2 SYGVKD. This CDR3 has 15 amino acids. CDR3 nucleotides: TGTGCCATCAGTAGAGACAGTCCGACCTACAATGAGCAGTTCTTC. This encodes CAISRDSPTYNEQFF.

This clonotype was found a few times. This chain uses TRBV7-2 with TRBJ2-7; D is unclear. TRBJ2-5 explains the end of the DNA better; the J call may be wrong. The V gene's germline CDR1 is SGHTA and CDR2 FQGNSA. The CDR3 spans 14 residues. The CDR3: CASSLLGRTETQYF. The DNA of the CDR3 is TGTGCCAGCAGCTTATTGGGCCGAACAGAGACCCAGTACTTC.

The chain joins TRBV12-3 or TRBV12-4 to TRBJ2-7; D remains unclear. The CDR3 covers 12 residues. Deletions cut 3 bases from V and 3 bases from J, with 6 bases between. The CDR3 nucleotides are TGTGCCAGCAGTTTCAATTTCTACGAGCAGTACTTC. It is translated as CASSFNFYEQYF.